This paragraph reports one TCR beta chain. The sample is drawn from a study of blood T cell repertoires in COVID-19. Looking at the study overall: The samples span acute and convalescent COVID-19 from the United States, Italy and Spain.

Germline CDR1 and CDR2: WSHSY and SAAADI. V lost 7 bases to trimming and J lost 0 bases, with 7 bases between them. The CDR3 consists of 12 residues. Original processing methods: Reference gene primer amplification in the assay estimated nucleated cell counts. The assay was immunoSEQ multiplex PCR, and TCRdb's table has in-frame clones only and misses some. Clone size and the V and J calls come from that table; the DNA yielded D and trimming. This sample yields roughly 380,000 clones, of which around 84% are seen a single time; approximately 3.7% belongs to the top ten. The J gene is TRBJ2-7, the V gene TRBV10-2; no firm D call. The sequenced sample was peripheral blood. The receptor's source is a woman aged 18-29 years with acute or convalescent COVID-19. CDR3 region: CASTTGSYEQYF. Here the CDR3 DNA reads TGCGCCAGCACCACTGGCTCCTACGAGCAGTACTTC.